The 27 T cell receptor beta chains reported below all come from one sample, sequenced in a study of blood T cell repertoires in COVID-19. The assay was immunoSEQ multiplex PCR, and TCRdb's table has in-frame clones only and misses some. The sample yields some 340,000 clones, more than 70% seen once. Input material: PBMCs or T cells enriched from blood (not recorded which). The receptor source for this set is a woman aged 25 to 45 who had recovered from COVID-19.

The chain uses TRBV18 and TRBJ1-2; TRBD1 is a possible D gene (5 bases). The CDR3 runs to 17 residues. The germline V gene has CDR1 KGHSH and CDR2 LQKENI. Trimming removed 2 bases at V and 8 bases at J, with 24 bases between. CDR3 amino acids: CASSPIHDGGELVGYTF. In DNA form, the CDR3 reads TGTGCCAGCTCACCAATACATGACGGAGGGGAGCTTGTGGGCTACACCTTC.

V and J are TRBV30 and TRBJ1-2; 9 bases are shared with TRBD1. V was clipped by 4 bases and J by 4 bases; unmatched bases: 7. CDR3 length: 14 residues. CDR1 and CDR2 from the germline V gene are GTSNPN and SVGIG (reference sequence). CDR3 residues: CAWNPDRGSYGYTF. CDR3 coding DNA: TGTGCCTGGAACCCGGACAGGGGAAGCTATGGCTACACCTTC.

The rearrangement uses TRBV5-1 and TRBJ1-1; 8 bases fit TRBD1. Germline CDR1 reads SGHRS; CDR2 reads YFSETQ. V gave up 3 bases and J gave up 8 bases; unmatched junction bases: 6. The CDR3 extends over 13 amino acids. DNA for the CDR3: TGCGCCAGCAGCTCTCGGACAGGGTGGGAAGCTTTCTTT. This sequence encodes CASSSRTGWEAFF. Supplemented by reference TRBV5-1 and TRBJ1-1, the full variable domain reads KAGVTQTPRYLIKTRGQQVTLSCSPISGHRSVSWYQQTPGQGLQFLFEYFSETQRNKGNFPGRFSGRQFSNSRSEMNVSTLELGDSALYLCASSSRTGWEAFFGQGTRLTVV.

This clone was recorded only once. The chain joins TRBV14 to TRBJ1-2; D might be TRBD1 (6 bases). Trimming removed 4 bases from V and 7 bases from J, with 10 bases in between. The CDR3 spans 12 residues. Germline-derived CDR1 and CDR2 are SGHDN and FVKESK. The CDR3 DNA is TGTGCCAGCAGCCCAGGGGTCGGTGGCTACACCTTC. Residues: CASSPGVGGYTF.

The CDR3 DNA reads as TGTGCCAGCAGCAAATTCAGGGGAAGAGGATGCCCTGCCCCGACTGAAGCTTTCTTT. Protein product: CASSKFRGRGCPAPTEAFF. This chain connects TRBV21-1 to TRBJ1-1; the table's TRBD1 call for D was not verified on the DNA. TRBV21-1 is labeled a pseudogene. The length of the CDR3 is 19 residues.

The rearrangement uses TRBV28 and TRBJ1-5; 9 bases are shared with TRBD1. Germline V gives CDR1 MDHEN, CDR2 SYDVKM. V lost 7 bases to trimming and J lost 1 base; unmatched junction nucleotides: 17. This CDR3 is 19 amino acids long. DNA for the CDR3: TGTGCCAGCAATCTCGAGTGGGACAGGGTTTTGGGGAGCAATCAGCCCCAGCATTTT. Amino acid sequence: CASNLEWDRVLGSNQPQHF.

The genes are TRBV5-1 and TRBJ2-5, with D possibly matching TRBD1 (5 bases). Trimming took off 1 base at V and 5 bases at J, with 18 bases between the two ends. The CDR3 contains 16 residues. In germline, CDR1 is SGHRS, CDR2 YFSETQ. The CDR3 sequence is CASSLKEQGFGETQYF. CDR3 DNA sequence: TGCGCCAGCAGCTTGAAGGAGCAGGGATTTGGTGAGACCCAGTACTTC.

The chain joins TRBV2 to TRBJ2-7, with TRBD1 matching over 10 bases. J lost 4 bases, V lost 10 bases, and 4 bases had no gene match. The germline V gene encodes CDR1 SNHLY and CDR2 FYNNEI. The CDR3 has 12 residues. This chain's CDR3 is CANGQGGYEQYF. CDR3 nucleotides: TGTGCCAACGGACAGGGGGGATACGAGCAGTACTTC.

This chain links TRBV2 with TRBJ2-1; the D gene is possibly TRBD2 (6 bases). Between the trimmed V and J ends, which lost 7 bases and 5 bases, there was a span of 18 bases. The length of the CDR3 is 15 residues. Germline V gene lookup returns CDR1 SNHLY and CDR2 FYNNEI. CDR3 amino acids: CASTRDRGIDNEQFF. CDR3 bases: TGTGCCAGCACTCGGGATCGGGGGATCGACAATGAGCAGTTCTTC.

In this sample, this clone turned up a few times. The rearrangement uses TRBV18 and TRBJ1-4; no reliable D call. Trimming removed 6 bases from V and 8 bases from J, with 16 bases in between. The CDR3 runs 14 residues. From germline, CDR1 is KGHSH and CDR2 LQKENI. This chain's CDR3 is CASSPRGSEEKLFF. CDR3 nucleotide sequence: TGTGCCAGCTCGCCCCGGGGAAGTGAGGAAAAACTGTTTTTT.

CDR3 DNA: TGTGCCAGAAGCTTCATTTCATGGGGACAGTTAACTGAAAAACTGTTTTTT. Its translation: CARSFISWGQLTEKLFF. The gene calls are TRBV5-3 and TRBJ1-4; 7 bases are shared with TRBD1. TRBV5-3 is filed as an ORF, its function uncertain. The V and J ends lost 2 bases and 7 bases, in that order; junction bases with no gene match: 14. The CDR3 is 17 amino acids.

To note about this clone: The sample holds other DNA sequences that translate to the same CDR3. The chain uses TRBV18 and TRBJ1-5; 8 positions match TRBD1. V was pared by 3 bases and J by 5 bases, with 3 bases of the junction left unmatched. The CDR3 consists of 14 residues. Germline V gene data show CDR1 as KGHSH and CDR2 as LQKENI. Written as DNA, the CDR3 is TGTGCCAGCTCACCGAACAGGGGGGATCAGCCCCAGCATTTT. It is translated as CASSPNRGDQPQHF.

The V and J genes are TRBV7-3 and TRBJ2-2; the D gene is possibly TRBD1 (5 bases). From germline, CDR1 is SGHTA and CDR2 FQGTGA. The CDR3 covers 15 residues. V lost 2 bases, J lost 2 bases, and 9 bases lay in between. CDR3 amino acids: CASSLSGQNTGELFF. CDR3 nucleotides: TGTGCCAGCAGCTTATCCGGACAAAACACCGGGGAGCTGTTTTTT.

The rearrangement joins TRBV10-3 to TRBJ2-5; possibly TRBD1 for D (6 bases). This CDR3 spans 13 amino acids. The V gene's germline CDR1 is ENHRY and CDR2 SYGVKD. Trimming shortened V by 6 bases and J by 2 bases, and 10 bases separated the two germline ends. CDR3 amino acids: CAIRGHRQETQYF. DNA for the CDR3: TGTGCCATCAGGGGACACCGACAAGAGACCCAGTACTTC.

This rearrangement joins TRBV19 to TRBJ1-5, with TRBD1 matching over 12 bases. J gave up 2 bases and V 7 bases, and 9 bases lay outside the gene matches. The CDR3 consists of 17 residues. CDR1 is LNHDA and CDR2 is SQIVND in the germline V gene (reference sequence). CDR3 residues: CASKGTGGLIRNQPQHF. The CDR3 DNA reads TGTGCCAGTAAAGGGACAGGGGGCCTTATCCGCAATCAGCCCCAGCATTTT.

This chain links TRBV28 with TRBJ1-1; maybe TRBD1 (6 bases). Germline lookup yields CDR1 MDHEN and CDR2 SYDVKM. V was shortened by 6 bases and J by 4 bases, with 24 bases between the two germline ends. This CDR3 contains 17 residues. CDR3 sequence (DNA): TGTGCCAGCAGCGCAAGACAGGCAGGGTGGCAGAGCACTGAAGCTTTCTTT. The encoded protein is CASSARQAGWQSTEAFF.

The chain joins TRBV5-6 to TRBJ2-7, with D possibly matching TRBD2 (6 bases). The ends were cut back, 0 bases at V and 0 bases at J, with 13 bases in the middle. The CDR3 spans 16 residues. Germline V gives CDR1 SGHDT, CDR2 YYEEEE. CDR3 nucleotides: TGTGCCAGCAGCTTGGAACACGGCGGGGTCTCCTACGAGCAGTACTTC. Translation gives CASSLEHGGVSYEQYF.

This clone appeared a few times. CDR3: CASSQFLAGGQDEQFF. CDR3 bases: TGTGCCAGCAGCCAATTTTTAGCGGGGGGCCAGGATGAGCAGTTCTTC. The rearrangement joins TRBV4-2 to TRBJ2-1, with 10 positions matching TRBD2. The CDR3 is 16 residues long. Germline V gene lookup returns CDR1 LGHNA and CDR2 YNFKEQ. Unmatched junction bases numbered 9, after V lost 2 bases and J lost 8 bases.

This chain links TRBV3-1 (or the pseudogene TRBV3-2) with TRBJ1-1; D not resolved. CDR3 size: 13 residues. V was clipped by 4 bases and J by 4 bases, with 10 bases between them. Germline CDR1 reads LGHDT; CDR2 reads YNNKEL (reference sequence). CDR3: CASSPGVVTEAFF. For the CDR3, the DNA is TGTGCCAGCAGCCCGGGTGTTGTCACTGAAGCTTTCTTT.

The V call is TRBV7-2, the J call TRBJ1-2; TRBD1 is a possible D gene (5 bases). The CDR3 spans 15 residues. Germline lookup yields CDR1 SGHTA and CDR2 FQGNSA. V was clipped by 5 bases and J by 8 bases, with 21 bases between them. In nucleotides, the CDR3 is TGTGCCAGCAGCCCCAGCGGTGGGGGGAGGATGGGCTACACCTTC. The encoded protein is CASSPSGGGRMGYTF.

The chain is built from TRBV13 and TRBJ2-1, with a possible D match to TRBD2 (7 bases). The CDR3 is 17 residues long. Trimming removed 6 bases from V and 2 bases from J, with 20 bases in between. Germline V CDR1 and CDR2: PRHDT, FYEKMQ (reference sequence). The CDR3 DNA reads as TGTGCCAGCAGGCAAAATGACGGGGGGCCCCCCTACAATGAGCAGTTCTTC. This codes for CASRQNDGGPPYNEQFF.

The V gene is TRBV19, the J gene TRBJ2-7; D remains unclear. Trimming removed 4 bases from V and 5 bases from J, with 6 bases in between. This CDR3 comprises 11 residues. From germline, CDR1 is LNHDA and CDR2 SQIVND (reference sequence). The CDR3 nucleotides read TGTGCCAGTAGTACGAGGAACGAGCAGTACTTC. Translation gives CASSTRNEQYF.

This chain uses TRBV9 with TRBJ2-1; D is undetermined. The CDR3 contains 16 residues. Germline V CDR1 and CDR2: SGDLS, YYNGEE. V lost 0 bases to trimming and J lost 5 bases, with 15 bases between them. CDR3 in DNA: TGTGCCAGCAGCGTAGCTCCTGGGCTCAAGCACAATGAGCAGTTCTTC. It is translated as CASSVAPGLKHNEQFF.

The rearrangement joins TRBV5-8 to TRBJ1-4; D possibly corresponds to TRBD1 (5 bases). Per the germline V gene, CDR1 is SGHTS and CDR2 is YDEGEE. Trimming removed 6 bases from V and 4 bases from J, with 13 bases in between. This CDR3 comprises 14 residues. Here the CDR3 reads CASIIGGVNEKLFF. DNA of the CDR3: TGTGCCAGCATCATCGGGGGGGTTAATGAAAAACTGTTTTTT.

This chain uses TRBV11-2 with TRBJ2-3; D possibly corresponds to TRBD2 (5 bases). The ends were cut back, 1 base at V and 3 bases at J, with 17 bases in the middle. This CDR3 spans 17 amino acids. CDR1 is SGHAT and CDR2 is FQNNGV in the germline V gene. DNA of the CDR3: TGTGCCAGCAGCTTAGGGGCGGTGTCCCTAGCAACAGATACGCAGTATTTT. This translates into CASSLGAVSLATDTQYF.

This clone has a handful of counts. The CDR3, as DNA: TGTGCCAGTAGGAATAGGACAGGGGCTTACAATGAGCAGTTCTTC. Translating gives CASRNRTGAYNEQFF. The V and J genes are TRBV19 and TRBJ2-1; 9 bases map to TRBD1. The CDR3 sequence is 15 residues long. Germline loops: CDR1 LNHDA, CDR2 SQIVND (reference sequence). J gave up 4 bases and V 6 bases, and 7 bases lay outside the gene matches.

CDR3 in DNA: TGTGCCAGTGGACAGGGGTCGGTAGATACGCAGTATTTT. The encoded protein is CASGQGSVDTQYF. This chain joins TRBV11-3 and TRBJ2-3; the match to TRBD1 covers 9 bases. The CDR3 consists of 13 residues. CDR1 and CDR2 (germline): SGHNT, YENEEA. The trim removed 9 bases at V and 5 bases at J, leaving 6 bases unmatched. Looking up the rest from reference TRBV11-3 and TRBJ2-3 gives the full variable domain: EAGVVQSPRYKIIEKKQPVAFWCNPISGHNTLYWYLQNLGQGPELLIRYENEEAVDDSQLPKDRFSAERLKGVDSTLKIQPAELGDSAVYLCASGQGSVDTQYFGPGTRLTVL.